This T cell receptor (beta chain) originates from a study of blood T cell repertoires in COVID-19. Study-wide context: Whether acute or convalescent, the COVID-19 samples came from the United States, Italy and Spain. In each case, the material was cDNA or gDNA derived from T cells, B-cell-depleted T cells, or PBMCs.

Original handling: Reference gene primers were amplified, and this amplification served to estimate nucleated cell counts. Sequenced by immunoSEQ multiplex PCR; TCRdb stores in-frame clones only, minus some. V and J calls and clone size are those listed in that table; D and trimming were worked out from the DNA. The sample has about 140,000 clones; about 80% are singletons. Germline assignment: CDR1 SGDLS and CDR2 YYNGEE. This CDR3 region has 13 residues. Trimming cost V 3 bases and J 2 bases, with 8 bases left between them. This sequence was found in a human donor in a cohort sampled during active COVID-19. The chain joins TRBV9 to TRBJ2-5, with D maybe TRBD2 (5 bases). Input material: peripheral blood. Here the CDR3 DNA reads TGTGCCAGCAGCGCCGGACTTCAAGAGACCCAGTACTTC. Translated: CASSAGLQETQYF.